This TCR beta chain was captured in a study of blood T cell repertoires in COVID-19. Germline assignment: CDR1 LGHNT and CDR2 FRNRAP. The V segment lost 3 bases and the J segment 4 bases; nucleotides outside the gene matches: 19. The CDR3 spans 19 residues. Profiled with immunoSEQ multiplex PCR; TCRdb holds only in-frame clones, not every one. The sample shows approximately 300,000 clones, 90% of them seen only once. J is TRBJ1-2 and V is TRBV12-5; TRBD1 matches 8 bases. The sequence was obtained from a man aged 55 to 70 who had recovered from COVID-19. The source material was PBMCs or T cells enriched from blood (not recorded which). CDR3 sequence reads: CASGFVVQTGDIRSYGYTF. In DNA, the CDR3 is TGTGCTAGTGGTTTCGTGGTTCAGACAGGGGACATCAGAAGCTATGGCTACACCTTC.